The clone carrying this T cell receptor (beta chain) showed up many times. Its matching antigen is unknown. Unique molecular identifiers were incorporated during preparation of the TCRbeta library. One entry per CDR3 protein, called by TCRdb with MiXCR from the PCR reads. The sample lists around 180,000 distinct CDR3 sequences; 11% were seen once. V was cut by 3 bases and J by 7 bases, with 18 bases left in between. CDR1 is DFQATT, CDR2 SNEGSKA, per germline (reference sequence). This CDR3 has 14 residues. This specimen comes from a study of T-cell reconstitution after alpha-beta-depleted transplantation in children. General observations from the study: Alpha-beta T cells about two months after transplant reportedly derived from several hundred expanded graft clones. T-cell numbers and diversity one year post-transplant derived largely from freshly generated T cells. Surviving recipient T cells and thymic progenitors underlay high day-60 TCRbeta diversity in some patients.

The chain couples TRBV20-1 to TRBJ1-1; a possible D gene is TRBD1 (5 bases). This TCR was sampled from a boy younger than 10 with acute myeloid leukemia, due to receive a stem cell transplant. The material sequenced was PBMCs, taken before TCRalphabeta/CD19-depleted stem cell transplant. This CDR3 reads CSASILASGGEAFF. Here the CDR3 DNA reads TGCAGTGCTAGCATACTCGCGAGTGGGGGTGAAGCTTTCTTT.